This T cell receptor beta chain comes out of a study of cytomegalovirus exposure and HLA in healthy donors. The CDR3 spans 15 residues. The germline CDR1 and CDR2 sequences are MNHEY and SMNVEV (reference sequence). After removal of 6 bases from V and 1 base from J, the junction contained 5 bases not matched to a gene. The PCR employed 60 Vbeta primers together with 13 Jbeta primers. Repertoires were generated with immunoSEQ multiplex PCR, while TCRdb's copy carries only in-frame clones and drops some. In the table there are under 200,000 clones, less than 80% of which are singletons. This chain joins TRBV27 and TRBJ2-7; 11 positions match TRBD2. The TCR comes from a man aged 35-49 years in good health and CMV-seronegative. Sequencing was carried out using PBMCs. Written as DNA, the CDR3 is TGTGCCAGCAGAGGGGGACTAGCGGTGTCCTACGAGCAGTACTTC. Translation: CASRGGLAVSYEQYF.